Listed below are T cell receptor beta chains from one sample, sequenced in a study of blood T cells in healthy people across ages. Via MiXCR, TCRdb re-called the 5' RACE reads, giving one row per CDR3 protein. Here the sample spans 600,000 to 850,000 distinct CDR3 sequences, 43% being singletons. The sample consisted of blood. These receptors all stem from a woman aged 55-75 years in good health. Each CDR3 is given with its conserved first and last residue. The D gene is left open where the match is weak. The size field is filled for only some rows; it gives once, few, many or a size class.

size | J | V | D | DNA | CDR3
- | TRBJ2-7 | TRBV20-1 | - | TGCAGTGCTAGAGGTCCAGTCTCCTACGAGCAGTACTTC | CSARGPVSYEQYF
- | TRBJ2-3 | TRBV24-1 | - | TGTGCCACCAGTGGACTCCCGACTGATACGCAGTATTTT | CATSGLPTDTQYF
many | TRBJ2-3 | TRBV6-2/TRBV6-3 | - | TGTGCCAGCAGTTACTCTAGCCTTCCAGATACGCAGTATTTT | CASSYSSLPDTQYF
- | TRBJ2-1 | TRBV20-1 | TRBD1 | TGCAGTGCTAACCAACCGGGACAGGGGATCAATGAGCAGTTCTTC | CSANQPGQGINEQFF
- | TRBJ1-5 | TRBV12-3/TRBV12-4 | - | TGTGCCAGAGCCATTCACAGCCATAGCAATCAGCCCCAGCATTTT | CARAIHSHSNQPQHF
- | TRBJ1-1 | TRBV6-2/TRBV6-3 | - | TGTGCCAGCAGTTACGCCGGGAAGGATACTGAAGCTTTCTTT | CASSYAGKDTEAFF
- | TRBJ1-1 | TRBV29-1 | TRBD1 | TGCAGCGTCGAAGGCCGGACAGGGGTCACTGAAGCTTTCTTT | CSVEGRTGVTEAFF
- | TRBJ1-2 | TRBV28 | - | TGTGCCAGCAGTTTGCTAAGGGGTGGCTACACCTTC | CASSLLRGGYTF
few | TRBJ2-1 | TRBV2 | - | TGTGCCAGCAGTGGACAGGGCGGGGATGAGCAGTTCTTC | CASSGQGGDEQFF
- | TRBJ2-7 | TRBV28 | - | TGTGCCAGCAGTTCCGGTGGCGGGAATGAATACGAGCAGTACTTC | CASSSGGGNEYEQYF
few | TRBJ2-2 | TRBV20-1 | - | TGCAGTGCTAGGGGCGCCGGGACCGACACCGGGGAGCTGTTTTTT | CSARGAGTDTGELFF
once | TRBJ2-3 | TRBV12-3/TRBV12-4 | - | TGTGCCAGCAGTTCCCTCCCTTTATCAGATACGCAGTATTTT | CASSSLPLSDTQYF
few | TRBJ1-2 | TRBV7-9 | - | TGTGCCAGCAGCCCGGGGCAGGGGCTGAGGTATGGCTACACCTTC | CASSPGQGLRYGYTF
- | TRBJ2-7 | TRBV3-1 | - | TGTGCCAGCAGCCAAGAACACAGTAACAATGAGCAGTACTTC | CASSQEHSNNEQYF
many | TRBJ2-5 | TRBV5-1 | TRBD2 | TGCGCCAGCAGCTTGGTGGTGACTAGCGGGGGACACCAAGAGACCCAGTACTTC | CASSLVVTSGGHQETQYF
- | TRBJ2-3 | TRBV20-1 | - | TGCAGTGCTCGCTCAATGCGAGTTGCAGATACGCAGTATTTT | CSARSMRVADTQYF
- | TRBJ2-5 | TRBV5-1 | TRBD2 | TGCGCCAGCAGCCGACGCTTGACTAGCGCCACCCAAGAGACCCAGTACTTC | CASSRRLTSATQETQYF
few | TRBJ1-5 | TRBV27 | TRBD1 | TGTGCCAGCAGGGACAGGAGTAGCAATCAGCCCCAGCATTTT | CASRDRSSNQPQHF
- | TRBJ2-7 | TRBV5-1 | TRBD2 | TGCGCCAGCAGCTTAAGACTAGCGGGAGGCCTCAATGAGCAGTACTTC | CASSLRLAGGLNEQYF
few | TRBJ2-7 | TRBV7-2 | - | TGTGCCAGCAGCTTAGCGGACAGCACCTGCGAGCAGTACTTC | CASSLADSTCEQYF
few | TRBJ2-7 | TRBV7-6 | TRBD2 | TGTGCCAGCAGCCCGAGAGCGGGATCGATGTACGAGCAGTACTTC | CASSPRAGSMYEQYF
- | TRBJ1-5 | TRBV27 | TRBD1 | TGTGCCAGCAGTTTACAGGCAGGGGGTGGGAGCAATCAGCCCCAGCATTTT | CASSLQAGGGSNQPQHF
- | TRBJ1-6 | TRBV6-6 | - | TGTGCCAGCAGTTATTCGGGCGGCAATAATTCACCCCTCCACTTT | CASSYSGGNNSPLHF
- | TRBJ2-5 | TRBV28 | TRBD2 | TGTGCCAGCAGTTTTCAGGCTAGCGGGAGTTCGGAGACCCAGTACTTC | CASSFQASGSSETQYF
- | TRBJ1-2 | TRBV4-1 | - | TGCGCCAGCAGCCGCTCAGTACGCTATGGCTACACCTTC | CASSRSVRYGYTF
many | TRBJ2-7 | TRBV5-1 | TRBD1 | TGCGCCAGCAGCTTGGGACAGGGAGAGCAGTACTTC | CASSLGQGEQYF
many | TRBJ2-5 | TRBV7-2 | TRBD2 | TGTGCCAGCAGCCCGGGGACTAGCGAGGAGACCCAGTACTTC | CASSPGTSEETQYF
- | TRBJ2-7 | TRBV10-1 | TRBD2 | TGCGCCTGCAGTCCGACTAGCAACTACGAGCAGTACTTC | CACSPTSNYEQYF
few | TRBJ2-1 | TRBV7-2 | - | TGTGCCAGCAGCGCCGGTTGGGGGAGTGAGCAGTTCTTC | CASSAGWGSEQFF
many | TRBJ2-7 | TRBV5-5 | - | TGTGCCAGCAGCTTGGGCTCAGGTACCTACGAGCAGTACTTC | CASSLGSGTYEQYF
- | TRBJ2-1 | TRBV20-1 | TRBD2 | TGCAGTGCGCAAGGGCTAGCGGGAGAACGCAATGAGCAGTTCTTC | CSAQGLAGERNEQFF
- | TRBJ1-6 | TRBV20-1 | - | TGCAGTGCTAGCGAGGACACGCTATCACCCCTCCACTTT | CSASEDTLSPLHF
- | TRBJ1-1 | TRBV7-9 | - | TGTGCCAGCAGACTTCGACAGGCGAACACTGAAGCTTTCTTT | CASRLRQANTEAFF
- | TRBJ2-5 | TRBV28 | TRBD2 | TGTGCCCGAGCGGCGGGAGGGCCCGGTAGCCTACAAGAGACCCAGTACTTC | CARAAGGPGSLQETQYF
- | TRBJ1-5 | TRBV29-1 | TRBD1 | TGCAGCGTTGGGCAAGGACAGGGCGGTCAGCCCCAGCATTTT | CSVGQGQGGQPQHF
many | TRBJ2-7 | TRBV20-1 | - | TGCAGTGCCCCTCGGACTGGGGAGCAGTACTTC | CSAPRTGEQYF
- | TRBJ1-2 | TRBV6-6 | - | TGTGCCAGCAGTTCCATGCGACAGGAGGACTATGGCTACACCTTC | CASSSMRQEDYGYTF
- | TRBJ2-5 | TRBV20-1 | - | TGCAGTGCTAGAGAGAGAAAGACCCAGTACTTC | CSARERKTQYF
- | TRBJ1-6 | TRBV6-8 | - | TGTGCCAGCAGTTACTCGACGTGGATCCGGGACATGGATAATTCACCCCTCCACTTT | CASSYSTWIRDMDNSPLHF
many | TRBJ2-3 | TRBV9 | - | TGTGCCAGCAGCGTAGCACAGGGCGGCGCAGATACGCAGTATTTT | CASSVAQGGADTQYF
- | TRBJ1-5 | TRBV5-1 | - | TGCGCCAGCAGAAGGTACAGGACAGATAGCAATCAGCCCCAGCATTTT | CASRRYRTDSNQPQHF
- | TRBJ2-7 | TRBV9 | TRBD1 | TGTGCCAGCAGCGTCTCAGGGGGCAGCGAGCAGTACTTC | CASSVSGGSEQYF
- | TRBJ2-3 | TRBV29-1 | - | TGCGGGGGGAGAGCAGGGGATGTGCTGGGGCAGTATTTT | CGGRAGDVLGQYF
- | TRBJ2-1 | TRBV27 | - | TGTGCCAGCAGTTTTACAGAATACAATGAGCAGTTCTTC | CASSFTEYNEQFF
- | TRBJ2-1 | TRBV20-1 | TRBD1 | TGCAGTGCTAGAAAAAGACAGGGGGTTGTCGATGAGCAGTTCTTC | CSARKRQGVVDEQFF